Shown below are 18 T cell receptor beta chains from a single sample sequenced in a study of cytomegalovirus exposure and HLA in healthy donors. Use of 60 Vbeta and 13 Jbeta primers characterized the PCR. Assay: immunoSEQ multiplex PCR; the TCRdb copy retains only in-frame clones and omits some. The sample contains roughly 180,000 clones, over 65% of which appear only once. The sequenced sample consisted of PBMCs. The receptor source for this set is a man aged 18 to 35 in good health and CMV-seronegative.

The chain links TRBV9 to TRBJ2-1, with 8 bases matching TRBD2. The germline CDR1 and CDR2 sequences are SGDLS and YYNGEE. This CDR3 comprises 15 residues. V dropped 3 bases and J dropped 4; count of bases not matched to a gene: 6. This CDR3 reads CASSESGTRYNEQFF. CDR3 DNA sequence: TGTGCCAGCAGCGAGTCCGGGACTAGATACAATGAGCAGTTCTTC.

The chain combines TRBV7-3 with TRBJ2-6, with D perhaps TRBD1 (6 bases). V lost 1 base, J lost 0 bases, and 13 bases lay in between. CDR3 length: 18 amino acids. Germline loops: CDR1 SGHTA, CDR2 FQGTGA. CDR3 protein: CASSLKGVTSSGANVLTF. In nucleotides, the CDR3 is TGTGCCAGCAGCTTAAAGGGGGTTACCAGCTCTGGGGCCAACGTCCTGACTTTC.

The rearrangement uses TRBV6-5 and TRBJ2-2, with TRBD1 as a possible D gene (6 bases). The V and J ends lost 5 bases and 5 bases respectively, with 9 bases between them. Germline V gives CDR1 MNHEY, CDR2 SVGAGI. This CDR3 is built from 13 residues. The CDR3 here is CASSHTGTGELFF. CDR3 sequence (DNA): TGTGCCAGCAGTCACACAGGGACCGGGGAGCTGTTTTTT.

DNA of the CDR3: TGTGCCAGCAGGTTCGCCGGTGATGAAAAACTGTTTTTT. This codes for CASRFAGDEKLFF. The chain couples TRBV6-1 to TRBJ1-4, with D unclear. Germline loops: CDR1 MNHNS, CDR2 SASEGT. Trimming pared 6 bases from V and 6 bases from J, leaving 11 bases between. CDR3 length: 13 residues.

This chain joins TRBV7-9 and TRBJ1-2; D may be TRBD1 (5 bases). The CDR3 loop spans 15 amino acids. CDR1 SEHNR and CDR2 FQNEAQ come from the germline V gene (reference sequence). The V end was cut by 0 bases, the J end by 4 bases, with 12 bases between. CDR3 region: CASSLAAGPVYGYTF. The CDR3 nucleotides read TGTGCCAGCAGCTTAGCGGCGGGACCCGTCTATGGCTACACCTTC.

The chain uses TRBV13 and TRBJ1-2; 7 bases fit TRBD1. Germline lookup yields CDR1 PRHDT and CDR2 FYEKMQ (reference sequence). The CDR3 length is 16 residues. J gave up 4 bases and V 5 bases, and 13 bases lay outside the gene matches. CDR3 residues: CASSPRGEGGFYGYTF. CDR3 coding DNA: TGTGCCAGCAGCCCCAGGGGTGAAGGGGGCTTCTATGGCTACACCTTC.

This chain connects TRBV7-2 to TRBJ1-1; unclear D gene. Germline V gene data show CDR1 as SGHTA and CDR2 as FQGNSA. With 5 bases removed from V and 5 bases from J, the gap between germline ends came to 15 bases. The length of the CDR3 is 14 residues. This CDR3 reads CASSLGRFETEAFF. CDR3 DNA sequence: TGTGCCAGCAGCCTAGGAAGATTTGAGACTGAAGCTTTCTTT.

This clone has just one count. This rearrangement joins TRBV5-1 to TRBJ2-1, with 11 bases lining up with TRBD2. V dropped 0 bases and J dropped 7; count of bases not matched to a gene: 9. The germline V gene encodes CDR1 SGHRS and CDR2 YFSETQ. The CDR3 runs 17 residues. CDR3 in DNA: TGCGCCAGCAGCTTGGCTACTAGCGGGGGCCTAGGGAATGAGCAGTTCTTC. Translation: CASSLATSGGLGNEQFF.

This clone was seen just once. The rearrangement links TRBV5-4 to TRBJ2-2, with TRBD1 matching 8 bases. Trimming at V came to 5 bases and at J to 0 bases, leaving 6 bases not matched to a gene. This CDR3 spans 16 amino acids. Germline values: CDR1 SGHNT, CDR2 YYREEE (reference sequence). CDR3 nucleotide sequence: TGTGCCAGCAGAGGCCCGGGACAGGCGAACACCGGGGAGCTGTTTTTT. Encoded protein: CASRGPGQANTGELFF.

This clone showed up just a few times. The CDR3 DNA reads as TGTGCCAGCTCACCACCTTCAAGCGGCCGCTACAATGAGCAGTTCTTC. This gives the protein CASSPPSSGRYNEQFF. V is TRBV18 and J is TRBJ2-1, with D possibly matching TRBD2 (5 bases). This CDR3 comprises 16 residues. Between the trimmed V and J ends, which lost 0 bases and 3 bases, there was a span of 12 bases. From germline, CDR1 is KGHSH and CDR2 LQKENI. The variable domain in full, completed from reference TRBV18 and TRBJ2-1, reads NAGVMQNPRHLVRRRGQEARLRCSPMKGHSHVYWYRQLPEEGLKFMVYLQKENIIDESGMPKERFSAEFPKEGPSILRIQQVVRGDSAAYFCASSPPSSGRYNEQFFGPGTRLTVL.

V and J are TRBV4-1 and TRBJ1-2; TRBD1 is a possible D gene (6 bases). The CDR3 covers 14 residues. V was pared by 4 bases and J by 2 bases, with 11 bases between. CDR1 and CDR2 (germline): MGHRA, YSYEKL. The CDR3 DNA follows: TGCGCCAGCAGCCCTTTACAGGGAAACTATGGCTACACCTTC. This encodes CASSPLQGNYGYTF.

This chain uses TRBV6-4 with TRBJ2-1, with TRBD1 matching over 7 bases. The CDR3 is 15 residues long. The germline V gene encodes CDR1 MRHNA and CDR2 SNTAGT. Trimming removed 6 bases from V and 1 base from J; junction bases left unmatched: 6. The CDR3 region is CASSPGQRSYNEQFF. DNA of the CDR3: TGTGCCAGCAGCCCGGGACAGAGGTCCTACAATGAGCAGTTCTTC.

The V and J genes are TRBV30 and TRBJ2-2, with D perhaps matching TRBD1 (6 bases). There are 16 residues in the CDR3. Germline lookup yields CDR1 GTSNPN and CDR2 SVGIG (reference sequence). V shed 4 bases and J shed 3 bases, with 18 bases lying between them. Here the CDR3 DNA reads TGTGCCTGGACCCCTGAGGGTCACAGGGACACCGGGGAGCTGTTTTTT. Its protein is CAWTPEGHRDTGELFF.

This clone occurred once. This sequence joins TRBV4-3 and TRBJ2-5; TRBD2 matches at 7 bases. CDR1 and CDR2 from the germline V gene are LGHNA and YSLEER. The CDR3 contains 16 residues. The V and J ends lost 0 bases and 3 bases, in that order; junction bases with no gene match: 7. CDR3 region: CASSQERKGLKETQYF. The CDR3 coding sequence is TGCGCCAGCAGCCAAGAGAGGAAGGGACTAAAAGAGACCCAGTACTTC.

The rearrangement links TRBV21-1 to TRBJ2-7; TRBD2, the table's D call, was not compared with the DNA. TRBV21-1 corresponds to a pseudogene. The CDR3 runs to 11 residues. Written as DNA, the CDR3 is TGTGCCAGCAATTTAGTGTACGAGCAGTACTTC. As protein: CASNLVYEQYF.

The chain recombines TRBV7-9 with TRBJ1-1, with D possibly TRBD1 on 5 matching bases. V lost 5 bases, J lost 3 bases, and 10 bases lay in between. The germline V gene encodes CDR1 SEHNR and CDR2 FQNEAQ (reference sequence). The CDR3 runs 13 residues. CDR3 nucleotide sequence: TGTGCCAGCAGCACGCAGGGATACACTGAAGCTTTCTTT. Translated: CASSTQGYTEAFF.

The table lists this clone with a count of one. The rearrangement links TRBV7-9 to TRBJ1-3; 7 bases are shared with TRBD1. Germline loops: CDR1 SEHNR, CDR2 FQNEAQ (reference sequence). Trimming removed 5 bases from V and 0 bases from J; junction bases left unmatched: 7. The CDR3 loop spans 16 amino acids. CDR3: CASSTRDSHSGNTIYF. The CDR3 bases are TGTGCCAGCAGCACTCGGGACAGCCACTCTGGAAACACCATATATTTT.

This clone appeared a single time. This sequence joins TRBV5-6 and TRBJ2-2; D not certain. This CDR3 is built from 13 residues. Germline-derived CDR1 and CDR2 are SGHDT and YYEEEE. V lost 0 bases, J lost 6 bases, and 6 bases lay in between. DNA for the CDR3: TGTGCCAGCAGCTTGGTCTATTCCGGGGAGCTGTTTTTT. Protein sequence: CASSLVYSGELFF.